The sequence of this TCR beta chain was determined in a study of T cell changes during pregnancy in multiple sclerosis. Sequencing used immunoSEQ multiplex PCR; TCRdb keeps in-frame clones, though not all of them. The sample holds about 73,000 clones; around nine tenths are singletons and the top ten take approximately 2.1%. The CDR3 extends over 15 amino acids. Germline CDR1 SGHTA, CDR2 FQGNSA. J was trimmed by 4 bases and V by 5 bases; bases with no gene match: 7. This clone appeared a few times. The rearrangement joins TRBV7-2 to TRBJ1-3, with 8 bases that match TRBD1. The TCR was taken from a female donor in good health, enrolled as a control in a pregnancy study. The input for sequencing was peripheral blood, taken in the second trimester of pregnancy. This CDR3 is CASSDPDRAGNTIYF. CDR3 DNA sequence: TGTGCCAGCAGCGACCCGGACAGGGCAGGAAACACCATATATTTT.